The next 25 T cell receptor beta chains were all read from a single sample in a study of shared clonotypes between healthy human individuals (dated by TCRdb to the early 2020s). CD8 naive samples were obtained by positive selection for CCR7 among CD45RO-negative cells, yielding a CD45RA+CCR7+ population from which TemRA cells were excluded. The library was produced with the immunoSEQ multiplex PCR assay. TCRdb mirrors the immuneACCESS table, restricted to in-frame sequences. Some clones are absent from its copies; in checked studies, under half trace to an unresolved V gene, and the reason for the others is unknown. The sample contains more than 2 million clones, 90% to 95% of them found a single time. Less than 2% of the sample is taken by the ten largest. The specimen was naive CD8+ T cells from PBMCs. The sample's cell subset or site, from its label and the paper: CD45RA+CCR7+. These receptors were obtained from a man aged 18 to 35 in good health. Some clones in this sample may be carry-over from other donors' samples.

This chain links TRBV5-6 with TRBJ2-7; D remains ambiguous. Germline CDR1 is SGHDT and CDR2 is YYEEEE. This CDR3 has 13 amino acids. V dropped 0 bases and J dropped 4 bases, with 8 bases sitting between them. CDR3 nucleotides: TGTGCCAGCAGCTTGGGCAGATGGTACGAGCAGTACTTC. This codes for CASSLGRWYEQYF.

CDR3 loop: CASSIRSGTDTEAFF. DNA for the CDR3: TGTGCCAGCAGCATTAGATCGGGGACAGACACTGAAGCTTTCTTT. The chain joins TRBV7-9 to TRBJ1-1, with 7 bases fitting TRBD1. There are 15 residues in the CDR3. With 5 bases clipped from V and 3 bases from J, the junction kept 9 bases outside the gene matches. The germline V gene encodes CDR1 SEHNR and CDR2 FQNEAQ (reference sequence).

The V and J genes are TRBV2 and TRBJ2-5; D is unresolved. CDR3 size: 16 residues. From germline, CDR1 is SNHLY and CDR2 FYNNEI. V was clipped by 0 bases and J by 2 bases, with 13 bases between them. The CDR3, as DNA: TGTGCCAGCAGTGAAGCGCTTACCCGTATTCAAGAGACCCAGTACTTC. Protein: CASSEALTRIQETQYF.

The chain is built from TRBV5-1 and TRBJ2-7; 8 bases fit TRBD1. V lost 4 bases and J lost 6; bases outside the gene matches: 12. The CDR3 covers 15 residues. Germline CDR1 SGHRS, CDR2 YFSETQ. The CDR3, as DNA: TGCGCCAGCAGCCCGAGGGTCGACAGGGGTCTCGAGCAGTACTTC. This translates into CASSPRVDRGLEQYF.

The rearrangement uses TRBV11-2 and TRBJ2-1; D is ambiguous. The CDR3 length is 14 residues. Trimming removed 1 base at V and 5 bases at J, with 9 bases between. CDR1 is SGHAT and CDR2 is FQNNGV in the germline V gene. The CDR3 DNA reads TGTGCCAGCAGCTTAGCGCGAACAGACAATGAGCAGTTCTTC. Protein sequence: CASSLARTDNEQFF.

The V call is TRBV7-2, the J call TRBJ2-7; D may correspond to TRBD1 or TRBD2 (5 bases each). The CDR3 sequence is 15 residues long. With 0 bases removed from V and 5 bases from J, the gap between germline ends came to 14 bases. Germline V lookup: CDR1 SGHTA, CDR2 FQGNSA. CDR3 region: CASSLAHGGANEQYF. The CDR3 region has the DNA TGTGCCAGCAGCTTAGCGCATGGGGGAGCCAACGAGCAGTACTTC.

The gene calls are TRBV6-1 and TRBJ2-1; tentatively, D is TRBD1 (6 bases). Trimming removed 2 bases at V and 2 bases at J, with 13 bases between. The CDR3 runs 16 residues. The germline gives CDR1 MNHNS, CDR2 SASEGT. Here the CDR3 reads CASSESGEGTYNEQFF. Here the CDR3 DNA reads TGTGCCAGCAGTGAATCAGGGGAAGGGACCTACAATGAGCAGTTCTTC.

This clone was detected only a few times. The rearrangement uses TRBV27 and TRBJ2-1; 15 nucleotides match TRBD2. J gave up 5 bases and V 4 bases, and 0 bases lay outside the gene matches. This CDR3 region has 15 residues. From germline, CDR1 is MNHEY and CDR2 SMNVEV (reference sequence). Written as DNA, the CDR3 is TGTGCCAGCAGTTGGACTAGCGGGAGGGACAATGAGCAGTTCTTC. Translated: CASSWTSGRDNEQFF.

This clone appeared once. This chain uses TRBV7-8 with TRBJ2-3; the D gene is possibly TRBD2 (5 bases). V was cut by 5 bases and J by 4 bases, with 22 bases left in between. Germline CDR1 reads SGHVS; CDR2 reads FQNEAQ. The CDR3 is 17 residues long. CDR3 bases: TGTGCCAGCAGCCCGGTGATGGTGGGAGCTAACCCAGATACGCAGTATTTT. It translates to CASSPVMVGANPDTQYF. The whole variable domain, remainder taken from reference TRBV7-8 and TRBJ2-3, is GAGVSQSPRYKVAKRGQDVALRCDPISGHVSLFWYQQALGQGPEFLTYFQNEAQLDKSGLPSDRFFAERPEGSVSTLKIQRTQQEDSAVYLCASSPVMVGANPDTQYFGPGTRLTVL.

The chain is built from TRBV9 and TRBJ2-1; TRBD2 aligns across 9 bases. This CDR3 is 12 amino acids long. Per the germline V gene, CDR1 is SGDLS and CDR2 is YYNGEE. After removal of 4 bases from V and 12 bases from J, the junction contained 5 bases not matched to a gene. CDR3 sequence reads: CASSPLREGQFF. The CDR3 DNA is TGTGCCAGCAGCCCATTGCGGGAGGGGCAGTTCTTC.

V usage is TRBV9 and J usage is TRBJ2-7; D is perhaps TRBD1 (6 bases). Germline values: CDR1 SGDLS, CDR2 YYNGEE. The V end was cut by 4 bases, the J end by 0 bases, with 11 bases between. CDR3 length equals 14 residues. The CDR3: CASSHWDTSYEQYF. The CDR3 DNA is TGTGCCAGCAGCCACTGGGACACCTCCTACGAGCAGTACTTC. The variable domain in full, with the rest retrieved from reference TRBV9 and TRBJ2-7, is DSGVTQTPKHLITATGQRVTLRCSPRSGDLSVYWYQQSLDQGLQFLIQYYNGEERAKGNILERFSAQQFPDLHSELNLSSLELGDSALYFCASSHWDTSYEQYFGPGTRLTVT.

The chain is built from TRBV9 and TRBJ2-4; TRBD1 aligns across 11 bases. Germline CDR1 and CDR2: SGDLS and YYNGEE. The ends lost 3 bases at V and 5 bases at J; junction bases unmatched: 7. The CDR3 has 16 residues. CDR3 residues: CASSAPRDRGENIQYF. As DNA, the CDR3 is TGTGCCAGCAGCGCACCCCGGGACAGGGGGGAAAACATTCAGTACTTC.

The rearrangement joins TRBV28 to TRBJ2-5, with 8 bases fitting TRBD2. Looked up from germline, CDR1 is MDHEN and CDR2 is SYDVKM. Trimming took 6 bases from V and 2 from J; bases not matched to a gene: 5. The CDR3 has 14 amino acids. Written as DNA, the CDR3 is TGTGCCAGCAGCCCGGGACTAGAACAAGAGACCCAGTACTTC. Protein sequence: CASSPGLEQETQYF.

This clone was counted a single time. The chain is built from TRBV28 and TRBJ2-7; D is perhaps TRBD1 (5 bases). The CDR3 is made up of 16 amino acids. The germline gives CDR1 MDHEN, CDR2 SYDVKM. V was pared by 3 bases and J by 1 base, with 16 bases between. CDR3 sequence (DNA): TGTGCCAGCAGTTTTTCGCCAAAGACAGAATCCTACGAGCAGTACTTC. It translates to CASSFSPKTESYEQYF. The full variable domain, with the rest looked up from reference TRBV28 and TRBJ2-7, is DVKVTQSSRYLVKRTGEKVFLECVQDMDHENMFWYRQDPGLGLRLIYFSYDVKMKEKGDIPEGYSVSREKKERFSLILESASTNQTSMYLCASSFSPKTESYEQYFGPGTRLTVT.

The V and J genes are TRBV7-9 and TRBJ2-1; tentative D call: TRBD2 (5 bases). The germline gives CDR1 SEHNR, CDR2 FQNEAQ (reference sequence). V was pared by 5 bases and J by 7 bases, with 18 bases between. CDR3 length: 15 residues. CDR3 sequence (DNA): TGTGCCAGCAGCATAGGAGGACCCACATATAATGAGCAGTTCTTC. It specifies CASSIGGPTYNEQFF.

This chain links TRBV6-5 with TRBJ2-7, with TRBD2 matching 9 bases. The CDR3 is 15 amino acids. Trimming at V came to 5 bases and at J to 2 bases, leaving 7 bases not matched to a gene. CDR1 and CDR2 from the germline V gene are MNHEY and SVGAGI. CDR3 in DNA: TGTGCCAGCAGTCTTGGGACTAGCTGGGCCTACGAGCAGTACTTC. It encodes CASSLGTSWAYEQYF.

The V and J genes are TRBV5-6 and TRBJ1-4, with 7 bases aligning to TRBD1. The germline V gene encodes CDR1 SGHDT and CDR2 YYEEEE. J lost 5 bases, V lost 4 bases, and 11 bases had no gene match. This CDR3 spans 16 amino acids. The CDR3 here is CASSQLGGQRNEKLFF. The CDR3 nucleotides read TGTGCCAGCAGCCAACTGGGGGGACAGAGGAATGAAAAACTGTTTTTT. Full variable domain (missing parts from reference TRBV5-6 and TRBJ1-4): DAGVTQSPTHLIKTRGQQVTLRCSPKSGHDTVSWYQQALGQGPQFIFQYYEEEERQRGNFPDRFSGHQFPNYSSELNVNALLLGDSALYLCASSQLGGQRNEKLFFGSGTQLSVL.

This chain connects TRBV6-5 to TRBJ1-5; D is ambiguous. The length of the CDR3 is 15 residues. Per the germline V gene, CDR1 is MNHEY and CDR2 is SVGAGI. Trimming shortened V by 6 bases and J by 5 bases, and 17 bases separated the two germline ends. In DNA form, the CDR3 reads TGTGCCAGCAGCCCCGGTGGCAGAACAGATCAGCCCCAGCATTTT. Residues: CASSPGGRTDQPQHF.

For this clone: At the DNA level, this CDR3 is encoded by other sequences in the same sample as well. The chain carries TRBV9 and TRBJ2-7; TRBD1 matches 9 bases. The CDR3 consists of 15 residues. CDR1 and CDR2 (germline): SGDLS, YYNGEE. The V segment lost 0 bases and the J segment 1 base; nucleotides outside the gene matches: 2. The CDR3 DNA reads TGTGCCAGCAGCGTAGGACAGGGGGATTCCTACGAGCAGTACTTC. This codes for CASSVGQGDSYEQYF.

The chain joins TRBV27 to TRBJ1-5; D ambiguous. CDR1 is MNHEY, CDR2 SMNVEV, per germline (reference sequence). This CDR3 is 15 amino acids long. The V and J ends lost 0 bases and 7 bases respectively, with 13 bases between them. CDR3 protein: CASSLSPGSYQPQHF. Written as DNA, the CDR3 is TGTGCCAGCAGTTTATCCCCCGGATCATACCAGCCCCAGCATTTT.

The J gene is TRBJ1-5, the V gene TRBV9; no definite D call. Germline-derived CDR1 and CDR2 are SGDLS and YYNGEE. This CDR3 contains 14 residues. Trimming left V 0 bases short and J 5 bases short, with 9 bases between. The CDR3 nucleotides read TGTGCCAGCAGCGTAGGAACAAACGATCAGCCCCAGCATTTT. This codes for CASSVGTNDQPQHF.

The rearrangement links TRBV11-3 to TRBJ2-7; TRBD1 or TRBD2 may be the D gene (5 bases each). The CDR3 has 14 amino acids. The germline V gene has CDR1 SGHNT and CDR2 YENEEA. Trimming took off 5 bases at V and 6 bases at J, with 17 bases between the two ends. The CDR3 sequence: CASSATQVEGEQYF. DNA of the CDR3: TGTGCCAGCAGCGCGACACAGGTCGAGGGCGAGCAGTACTTC.

The chain carries TRBV13 and TRBJ2-7; TRBD1 is a possible D gene (6 bases). The CDR3 is 14 amino acids. Looked up from germline, CDR1 is PRHDT and CDR2 is FYEKMQ (reference sequence). Between the trimmed V and J ends, which lost 5 bases and 3 bases, there was a span of 14 bases. CDR3 DNA: TGTGCCAGCAGCCTTCGCCCCAGGGGCTACGAGCAGTACTTC. Translating gives CASSLRPRGYEQYF.

V and J are TRBV28 and TRBJ1-5; D not certain. Germline V gene sequence: CDR1 MDHEN, CDR2 SYDVKM. Trimming left V 3 bases short and J 4 bases short, with 13 bases between. This CDR3 spans 15 amino acids. DNA for the CDR3: TGTGCCAGCAGTTTGGTTTCGGTGAGAAATCAGCCCCAGCATTTT. It codes for CASSLVSVRNQPQHF.

The sample holds a few counts of this clone. The identical CDR3 is also encoded by other nucleotide sequences in the sample. The chain couples TRBV9 to TRBJ1-4, with 8 bases matching TRBD1. Germline CDR1 reads SGDLS; CDR2 reads YYNGEE. CDR3 length equals 14 residues. J was trimmed by 3 bases and V by 3 bases; bases with no gene match: 1. In DNA form, the CDR3 reads TGTGCCAGCAGCGCACAGGGGGCTAATGAAAAACTGTTTTTT. Translation gives CASSAQGANEKLFF.